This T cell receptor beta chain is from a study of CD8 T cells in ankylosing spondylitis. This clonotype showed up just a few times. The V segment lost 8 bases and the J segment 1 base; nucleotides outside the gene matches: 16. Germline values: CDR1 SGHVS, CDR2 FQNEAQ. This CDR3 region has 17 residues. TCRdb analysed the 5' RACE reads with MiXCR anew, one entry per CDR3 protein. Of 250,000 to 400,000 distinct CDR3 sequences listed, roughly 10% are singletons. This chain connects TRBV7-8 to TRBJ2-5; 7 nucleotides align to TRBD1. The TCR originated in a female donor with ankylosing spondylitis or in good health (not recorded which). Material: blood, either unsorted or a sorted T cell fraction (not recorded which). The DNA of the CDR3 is TGTGCCAGCCGTCCCAACTCGGACAGGCCTTTCCAAGAGACCCAGTACTTC. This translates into CASRPNSDRPFQETQYF.